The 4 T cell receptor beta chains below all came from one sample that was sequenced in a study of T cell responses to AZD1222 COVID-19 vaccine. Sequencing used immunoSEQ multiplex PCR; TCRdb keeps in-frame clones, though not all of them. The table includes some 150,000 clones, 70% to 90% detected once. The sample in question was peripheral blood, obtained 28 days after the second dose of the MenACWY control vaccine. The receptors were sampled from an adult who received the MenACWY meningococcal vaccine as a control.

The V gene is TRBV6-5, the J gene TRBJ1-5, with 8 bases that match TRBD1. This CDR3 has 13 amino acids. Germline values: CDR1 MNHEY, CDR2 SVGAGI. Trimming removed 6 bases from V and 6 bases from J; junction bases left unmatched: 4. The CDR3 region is CASRQDRVQPQHF. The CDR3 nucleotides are TGTGCCAGCAGACAGGACAGGGTTCAGCCCCAGCATTTT.

The CDR3 loop reads CASRSPGTGELFF. The CDR3 coding sequence is TGTGCCAGCAGGAGCCCTGGGACCGGGGAGCTGTTTTTT. V is TRBV7-2 and J is TRBJ2-2; the D is unclear. The germline gives CDR1 SGHTA, CDR2 FQGNSA. The CDR3 loop spans 13 amino acids. Trimming took 6 bases from V and 5 from J, leaving 10 bases between them.

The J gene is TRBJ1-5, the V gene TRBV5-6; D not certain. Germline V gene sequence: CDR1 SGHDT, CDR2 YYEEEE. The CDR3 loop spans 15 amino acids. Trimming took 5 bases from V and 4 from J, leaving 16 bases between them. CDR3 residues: CASSLGPLLNQPQHF. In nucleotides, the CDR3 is TGTGCCAGCAGTCTAGGTCCACTCTTAAATCAGCCCCAGCATTTT.

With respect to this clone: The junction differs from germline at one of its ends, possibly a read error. For the CDR3, the DNA is TGTGCCAGCAGCGAAGACCTACTCGGGACAGGGGATGGTCTTGGGCAGCCCCAGCATTTT. Amino acid sequence: CASSEDLLGTGDGLGQPQHF. The chain employs TRBV2 and TRBJ1-5, with 10 bases that match TRBD1. Per the germline V gene, CDR1 is SNHLY and CDR2 is FYNNEI. CDR3 length equals 20 residues.